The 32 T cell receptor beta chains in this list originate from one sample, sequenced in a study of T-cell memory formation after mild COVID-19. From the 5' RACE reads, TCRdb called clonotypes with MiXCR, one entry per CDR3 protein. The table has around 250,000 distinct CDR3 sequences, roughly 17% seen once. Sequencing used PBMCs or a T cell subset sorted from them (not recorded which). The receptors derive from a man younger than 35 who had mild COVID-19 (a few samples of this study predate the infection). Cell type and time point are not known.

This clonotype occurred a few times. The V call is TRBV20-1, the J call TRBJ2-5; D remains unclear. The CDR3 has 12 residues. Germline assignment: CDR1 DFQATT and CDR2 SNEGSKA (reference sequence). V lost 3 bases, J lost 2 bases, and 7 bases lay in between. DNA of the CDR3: TGCAGTGCTAGTCCCCAGCAAGAGACCCAGTACTTC. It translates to CSASPQQETQYF.

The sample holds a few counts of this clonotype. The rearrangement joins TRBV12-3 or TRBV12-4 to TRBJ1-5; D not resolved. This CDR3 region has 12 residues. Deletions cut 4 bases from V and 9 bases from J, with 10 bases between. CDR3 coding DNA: TGTGCCAGCAGTTCGGTCAGGACGCCCCAGCATTTT. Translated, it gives CASSSVRTPQHF.

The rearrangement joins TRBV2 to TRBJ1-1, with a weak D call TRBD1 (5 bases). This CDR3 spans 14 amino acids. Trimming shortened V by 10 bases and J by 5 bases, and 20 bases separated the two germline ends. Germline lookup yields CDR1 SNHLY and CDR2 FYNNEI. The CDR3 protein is CAIRLNSGGTEAFF. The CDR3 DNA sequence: TGTGCCATCAGGTTGAACTCCGGGGGGACTGAAGCTTTCTTT.

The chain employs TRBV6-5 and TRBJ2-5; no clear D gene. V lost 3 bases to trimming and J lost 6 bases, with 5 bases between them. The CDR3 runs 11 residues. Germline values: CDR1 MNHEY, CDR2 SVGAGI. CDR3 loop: CASSYSKTQYF. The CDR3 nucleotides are TGTGCCAGCAGTTATTCGAAGACCCAGTACTTC.

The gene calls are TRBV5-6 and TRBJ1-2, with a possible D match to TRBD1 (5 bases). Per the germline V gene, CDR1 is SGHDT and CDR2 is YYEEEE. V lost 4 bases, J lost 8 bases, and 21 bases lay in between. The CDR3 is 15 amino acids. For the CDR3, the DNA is TGTGCCAGCAGCCCCCAGTGGGCAGGGTATGGCGGCTACACCTTC. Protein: CASSPQWAGYGGYTF.

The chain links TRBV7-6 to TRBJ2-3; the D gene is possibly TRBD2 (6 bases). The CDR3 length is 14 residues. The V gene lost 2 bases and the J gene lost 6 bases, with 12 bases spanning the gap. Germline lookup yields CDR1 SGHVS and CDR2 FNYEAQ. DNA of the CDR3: TGTGCCAGCAGCTTATTTGGGGGGATGGATACGCAGTATTTT. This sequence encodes CASSLFGGMDTQYF.

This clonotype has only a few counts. The CDR3 DNA reads TGCGCCAGCAGCTTAGAAAACAGGGTCTATGGCTACACCTTC. Its translation is CASSLENRVYGYTF. V gene TRBV5-1 combines with J gene TRBJ1-2; possibly TRBD1 for D (6 bases). Deletions cut 2 bases from V and 4 bases from J, with 12 bases between. The CDR3 runs to 14 residues. CDR1 is SGHRS and CDR2 is YFSETQ in the germline V gene.

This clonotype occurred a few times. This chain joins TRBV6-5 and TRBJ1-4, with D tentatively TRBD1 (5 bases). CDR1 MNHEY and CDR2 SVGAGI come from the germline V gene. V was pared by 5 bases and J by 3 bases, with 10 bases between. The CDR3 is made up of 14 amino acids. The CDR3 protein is CASSRQRSNEKLFF. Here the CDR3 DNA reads TGTGCCAGCAGTCGACAGAGATCTAATGAAAAACTGTTTTTT.

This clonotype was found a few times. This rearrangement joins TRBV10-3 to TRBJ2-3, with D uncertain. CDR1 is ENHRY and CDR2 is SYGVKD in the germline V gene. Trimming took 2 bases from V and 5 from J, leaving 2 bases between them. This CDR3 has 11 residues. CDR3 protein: CAISEGDTQYF. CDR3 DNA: TGTGCCATCAGTGAGGGAGATACGCAGTATTTT.

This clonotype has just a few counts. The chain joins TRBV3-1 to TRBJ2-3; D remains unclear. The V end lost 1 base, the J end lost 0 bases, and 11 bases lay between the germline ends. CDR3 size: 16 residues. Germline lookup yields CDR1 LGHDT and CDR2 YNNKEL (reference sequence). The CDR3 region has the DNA TGTGCCAGCAGCCAAGTTGTACAGATTAGCACAGATACGCAGTATTTT. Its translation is CASSQVVQISTDTQYF.

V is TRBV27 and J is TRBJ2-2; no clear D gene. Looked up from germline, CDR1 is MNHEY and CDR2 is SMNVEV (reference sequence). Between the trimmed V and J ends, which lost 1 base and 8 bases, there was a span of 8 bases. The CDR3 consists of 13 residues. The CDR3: CASSLWARGELFF. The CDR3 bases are TGTGCCAGCAGTTTATGGGCTAGGGGGGAGCTGTTTTTT.

CDR3 in amino acids: CSAGMRSTDTQYF. CDR3 nucleotide sequence: TGCAGTGCTGGGATGCGGAGCACAGATACGCAGTATTTT. This chain uses TRBV20-1 with TRBJ2-3; unclear D gene. Per the germline V gene, CDR1 is DFQATT and CDR2 is SNEGSKA (reference sequence). The CDR3 consists of 13 residues. The V and J ends lost 5 bases and 0 bases respectively, with 9 bases between them.

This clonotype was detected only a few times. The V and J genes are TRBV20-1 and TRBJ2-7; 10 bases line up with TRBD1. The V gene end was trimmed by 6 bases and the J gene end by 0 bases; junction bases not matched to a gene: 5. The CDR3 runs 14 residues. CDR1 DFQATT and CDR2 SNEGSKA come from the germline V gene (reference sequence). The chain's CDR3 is CSARGQGSSYEQYF. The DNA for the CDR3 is TGCAGTGCCCGGGGACAGGGGTCCTCCTACGAGCAGTACTTC.

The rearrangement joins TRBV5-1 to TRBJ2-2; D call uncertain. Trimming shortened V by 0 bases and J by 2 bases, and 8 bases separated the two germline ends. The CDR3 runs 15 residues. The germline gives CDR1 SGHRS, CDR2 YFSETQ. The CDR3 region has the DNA TGCGCCAGCAGCTTGGCCCAGTTAAACACCGGGGAGCTGTTTTTT. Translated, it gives CASSLAQLNTGELFF.

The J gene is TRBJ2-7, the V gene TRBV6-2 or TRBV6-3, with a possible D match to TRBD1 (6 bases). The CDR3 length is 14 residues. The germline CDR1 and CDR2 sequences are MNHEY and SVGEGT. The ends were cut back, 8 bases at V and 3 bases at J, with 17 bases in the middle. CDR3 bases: TGTGCCAGCTCCCGGACAGTAGAATTCTACGAGCAGTACGTC. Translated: CASSRTVEFYEQYV.

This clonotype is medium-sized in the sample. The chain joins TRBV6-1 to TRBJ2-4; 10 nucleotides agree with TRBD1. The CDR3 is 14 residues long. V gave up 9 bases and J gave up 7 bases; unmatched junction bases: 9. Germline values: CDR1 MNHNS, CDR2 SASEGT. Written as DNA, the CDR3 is TGTGCCAGTGACAGGGGGCTCCTAGGGAACATTCAGTACTTC. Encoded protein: CASDRGLLGNIQYF.

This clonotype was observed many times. CDR3 DNA: TGTGCCAGCAGCCCCAGACCAGATACGCAGTATTTT. Translation: CASSPRPDTQYF. The gene calls are TRBV7-2 and TRBJ2-3; D is uncertain. This CDR3 spans 12 amino acids. CDR1 and CDR2 (germline): SGHTA, FQGNSA. Trimming took 5 bases from V and 4 from J, leaving 7 bases between them.

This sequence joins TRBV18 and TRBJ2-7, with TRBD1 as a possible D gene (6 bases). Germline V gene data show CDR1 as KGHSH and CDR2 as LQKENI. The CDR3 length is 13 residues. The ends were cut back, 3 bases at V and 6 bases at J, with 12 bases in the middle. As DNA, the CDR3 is TGTGCCAGCTCACCTGACGTACAGGGCGAGCAGTACTTC. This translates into CASSPDVQGEQYF.

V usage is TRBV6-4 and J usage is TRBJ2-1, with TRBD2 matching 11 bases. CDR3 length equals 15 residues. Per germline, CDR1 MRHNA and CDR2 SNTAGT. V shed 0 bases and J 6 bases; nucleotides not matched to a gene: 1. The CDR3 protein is CASSDSLAGGNEQFF. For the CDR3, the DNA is TGTGCCAGCAGTGACTCTCTAGCGGGGGGCAATGAGCAGTTCTTC.

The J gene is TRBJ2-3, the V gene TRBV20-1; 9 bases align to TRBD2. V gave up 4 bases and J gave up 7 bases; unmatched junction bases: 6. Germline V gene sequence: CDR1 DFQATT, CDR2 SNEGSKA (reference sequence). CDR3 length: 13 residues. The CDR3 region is CSATSGGHNTQYF. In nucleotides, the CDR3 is TGCAGTGCTACCAGCGGGGGGCATAATACGCAGTATTTT.

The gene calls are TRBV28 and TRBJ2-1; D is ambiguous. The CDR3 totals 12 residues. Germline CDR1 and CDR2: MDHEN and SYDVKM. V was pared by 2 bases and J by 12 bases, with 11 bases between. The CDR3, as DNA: TGTGCCAGCAGTTTAGCTAGGTCTGTGCAGTTCTTC. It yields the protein CASSLARSVQFF.

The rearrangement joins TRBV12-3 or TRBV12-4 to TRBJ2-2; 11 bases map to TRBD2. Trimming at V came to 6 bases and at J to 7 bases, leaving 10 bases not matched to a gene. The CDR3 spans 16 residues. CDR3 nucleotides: TGTGCCAGCAGCCACGCTAGCGGGGGGTACGGCGGGGAGCTGTTTTTT. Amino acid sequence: CASSHASGGYGGELFF.

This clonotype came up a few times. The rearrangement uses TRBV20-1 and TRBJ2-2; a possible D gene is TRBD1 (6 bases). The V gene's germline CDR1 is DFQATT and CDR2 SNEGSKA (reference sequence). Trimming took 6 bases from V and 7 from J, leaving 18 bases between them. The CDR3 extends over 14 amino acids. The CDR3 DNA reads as TGCAGTGCCACCTACCCACAGGGTAGCGGGGAGCTGTTTTTT. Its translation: CSATYPQGSGELFF.

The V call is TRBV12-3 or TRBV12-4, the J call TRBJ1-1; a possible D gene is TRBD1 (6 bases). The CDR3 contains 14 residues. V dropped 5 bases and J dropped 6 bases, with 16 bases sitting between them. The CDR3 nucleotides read TGTGCCAGCAGTCCGAGTCGGGGGCCCCCTGAAGCTTTCTTT. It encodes CASSPSRGPPEAFF.

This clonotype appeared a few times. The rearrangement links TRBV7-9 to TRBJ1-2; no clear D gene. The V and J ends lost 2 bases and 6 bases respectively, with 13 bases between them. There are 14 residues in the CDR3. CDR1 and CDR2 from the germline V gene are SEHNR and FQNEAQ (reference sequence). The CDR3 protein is CASSLLVEGDGYTF. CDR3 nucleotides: TGTGCCAGCAGCTTACTGGTCGAGGGCGATGGCTACACCTTC.

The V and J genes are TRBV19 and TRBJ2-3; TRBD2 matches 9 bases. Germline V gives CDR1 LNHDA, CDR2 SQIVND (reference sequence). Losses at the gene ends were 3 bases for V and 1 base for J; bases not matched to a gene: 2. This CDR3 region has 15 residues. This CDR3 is CASSMSSGGTDTQYF. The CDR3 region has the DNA TGTGCCAGTAGTATGTCTAGCGGGGGCACAGATACGCAGTATTTT. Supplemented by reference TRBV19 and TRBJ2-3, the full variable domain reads DGGITQSPKYLFRKEGQNVTLSCEQNLNHDAMYWYRQDPGQGLRLIYYSQIVNDFQKGDIAEGYSVSREKKESFPLTVTSAQKNPTAFYLCASSMSSGGTDTQYFGPGTRLTVL.

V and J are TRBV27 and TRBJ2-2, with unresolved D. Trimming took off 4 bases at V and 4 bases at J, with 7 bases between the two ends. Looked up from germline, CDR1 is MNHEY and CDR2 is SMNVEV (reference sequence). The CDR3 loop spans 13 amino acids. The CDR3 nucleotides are TGTGCCAGCAGTTCCCCGATCACCGGGGAGCTGTTTTTT. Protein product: CASSSPITGELFF.

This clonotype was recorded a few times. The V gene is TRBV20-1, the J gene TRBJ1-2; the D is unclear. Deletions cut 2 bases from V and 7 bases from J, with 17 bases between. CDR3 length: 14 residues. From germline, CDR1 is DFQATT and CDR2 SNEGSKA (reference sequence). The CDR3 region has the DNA TGCAGTGCTAGACCAGCGGACGGCCTCGGTGGCTACACCTTC. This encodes CSARPADGLGGYTF.

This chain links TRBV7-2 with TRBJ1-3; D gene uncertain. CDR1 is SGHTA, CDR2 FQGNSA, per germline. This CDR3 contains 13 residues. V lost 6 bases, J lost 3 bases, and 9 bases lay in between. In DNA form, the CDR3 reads TGTGCCAGCAGGTCCCCTAATGGAAACACCATATATTTT. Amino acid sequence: CASRSPNGNTIYF. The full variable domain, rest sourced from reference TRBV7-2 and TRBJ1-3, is GAGVSQSPSNKVTEKGKDVELRCDPISGHTALYWYRQSLGQGLEFLIYFQGNSAPDKSGLPSDRFSAERTGGSVSTLTIQRTQQEDSAVYLCASRSPNGNTIYFGEGSWLTVV.

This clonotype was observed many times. The CDR3 DNA follows: TGCGCCTGCACTCCGGGACAAGACACAGATACGCAGTATTTT. Translated, it gives CACTPGQDTDTQYF. This chain joins TRBV5-1 and TRBJ2-3, with a possible D match to TRBD1 (6 bases). The CDR3 totals 14 residues. Trimming stripped 10 bases from V and 2 bases from J, with 17 bases between. The germline V gene encodes CDR1 SGHRS and CDR2 YFSETQ. The whole variable domain, filled in from reference TRBV5-1 and TRBJ2-3, reads KAGVTQTPRYLIKTRGQQVTLSCSPISGHRSVSWYQQTPGQGLQFLFEYFSETQRNKGNFPGRFSGRQFSNSRSEMNVSTLELGDSALYLCACTPGQDTDTQYFGPGTRLTVL.

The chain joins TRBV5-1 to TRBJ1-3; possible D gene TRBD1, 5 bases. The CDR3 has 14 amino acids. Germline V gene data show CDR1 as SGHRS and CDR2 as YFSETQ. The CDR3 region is CASARDDRLNTIYF. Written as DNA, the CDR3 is TGCGCTTCGGCCCGGGACGATCGCCTAAACACCATATATTTT.

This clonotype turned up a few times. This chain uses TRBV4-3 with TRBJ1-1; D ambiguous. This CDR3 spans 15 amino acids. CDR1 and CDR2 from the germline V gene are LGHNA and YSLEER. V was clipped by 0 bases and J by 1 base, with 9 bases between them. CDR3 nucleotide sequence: TGCGCCAGCAGCCAAGATCCGGGAAGGAACACTGAAGCTTTCTTT. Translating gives CASSQDPGRNTEAFF.